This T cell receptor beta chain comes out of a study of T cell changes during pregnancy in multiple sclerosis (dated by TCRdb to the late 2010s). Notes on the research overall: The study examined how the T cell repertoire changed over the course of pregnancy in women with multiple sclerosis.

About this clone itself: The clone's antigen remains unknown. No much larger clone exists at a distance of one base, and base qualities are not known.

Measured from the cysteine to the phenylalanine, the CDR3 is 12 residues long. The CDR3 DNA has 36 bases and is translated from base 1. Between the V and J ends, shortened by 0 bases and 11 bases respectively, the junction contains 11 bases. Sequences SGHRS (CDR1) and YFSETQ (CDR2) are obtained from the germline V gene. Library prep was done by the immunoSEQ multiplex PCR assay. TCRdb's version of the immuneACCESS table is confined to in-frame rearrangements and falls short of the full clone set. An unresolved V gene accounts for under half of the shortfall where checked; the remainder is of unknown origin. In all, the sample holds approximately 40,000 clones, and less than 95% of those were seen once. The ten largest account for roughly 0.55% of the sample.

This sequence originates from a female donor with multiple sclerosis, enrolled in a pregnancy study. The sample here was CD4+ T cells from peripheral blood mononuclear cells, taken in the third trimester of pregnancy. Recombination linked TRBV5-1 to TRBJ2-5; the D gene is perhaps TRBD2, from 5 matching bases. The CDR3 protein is CASSLVEGAQYF. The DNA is TGCGCCAGCAGCTTGGTTGAGGGAGCGCAGTACTTC.